This TCR beta chain was profiled in a study of CD8 T cells in Susac syndrome (dated by TCRdb to about 2019). Study-level background: Among the Susac syndrome patients who were sequenced, clinically active disease was present in over 5 and clinical remission was observed in 8 or 9. At blood withdrawal, Susac syndrome patients were either therapy-naive, taking corticosteroids (in some cases with IVIg as well), or taking IVIg alone. Whether CD8+ T cell activation and differentiation in Susac syndrome was antigen driven was tested using repertoire sequencing. The paper's findings and limits, for the study overall: The number of individuals in the TCR sequencing and HLA analysis was recognized as being relatively small. In the CD4+ T cell repertoire of Susac syndrome patients, clonal expansion was not detected.

A remark on this clonotype: Its antigen remains undetermined. No per-base quality is available; no much larger clone lies one base away.

RNA was extracted using the RNeasy kit, and roughly 0.5 to 1 ug of the RNA was reverse transcribed with random hexamers. The immunoSEQ multiplex PCR assay, which covers 54 Vbeta and 13 Jbeta segments, was used to amplify TCR beta CDR3 regions. PCR amplification bias was corrected using a synthetic template baseline for primer optimization and computational correction. Per the original workflow: Only productive sequences were kept, with reads annotated to V, D and J genes according to IMGT and analyzed in immunoSEQ Analyzer. Clonality was calculated as one minus the Shannon entropy normalized by log2 of the number of productive unique sequences. For each patient and control, public and private clones were evaluated among the 100 most prevalent clones. Susac-specific clones were defined as absent from healthy and MS cohorts, about 1,000 published viral clones and other ImmuneACCESS disease sequences. TCRdb itself trimmed the public reads at Q25 with fastp, ran MiXCR and retained productive beta chains. Each CDR3 protein gets just one entry, which takes the most common genes and DNA from the rows behind it. TCRdb's processing, not the authors', yielded these V and J calls. The sample table records about 160,000 distinct CDR3 sequences; around 96% of these occur just once. Of the sample, 0.1% to 0.15% is held by the ten largest clones.

Peripheral blood CD8+ and CD4+ T cells from healthy donors, Susac syndrome patients and multiple sclerosis patients were profiled by high-throughput TCR beta sequencing. The Susac syndrome patients fulfilled recently defined diagnostic criteria for either definite or probable disease. Bulk CD8+ and CD4+ T cells were purified by magnetic negative isolation, while CD8+ TEMRA cells were enriched using FACS. Blood was collected in EDTA tubes and processed within 24 hours, with PBMCs isolated through density gradient centrifugation. PBMCs intended for TCR sequencing were cryopreserved in liquid nitrogen and were subsequently thawed in a 37 degrees C water bath. The sorted or isolated CD4+, CD8+ and CD8+ TEMRA cells reached a purity of at least 90%. For this chain, trimming is 4 bases at the V end and 3 bases at the J end, and the number of junction bases without a gene match is 11. CDR3 length: 16 amino acids, cysteine to phenylalanine. Only the CDR3 region is kept as DNA, spanning 48 bases read in frame from base 1. Looking up the germline V gene yields CDR1 SGHVS and CDR2 FQNEAQ.

What was sequenced was CD4+ T cells from PBMCs. This clonotype was obtained from a human donor with Susac syndrome. The chain couples TRBV7-8 to TRBJ1-1; TRBD1 fits 7 bases in the junction. CDR3 region: CASSYIDRAGDTEAFF. The nucleotide sequence is TGTGCCAGCAGCTACATAGACAGGGCCGGGGACACTGAAGCTTTCTTT.